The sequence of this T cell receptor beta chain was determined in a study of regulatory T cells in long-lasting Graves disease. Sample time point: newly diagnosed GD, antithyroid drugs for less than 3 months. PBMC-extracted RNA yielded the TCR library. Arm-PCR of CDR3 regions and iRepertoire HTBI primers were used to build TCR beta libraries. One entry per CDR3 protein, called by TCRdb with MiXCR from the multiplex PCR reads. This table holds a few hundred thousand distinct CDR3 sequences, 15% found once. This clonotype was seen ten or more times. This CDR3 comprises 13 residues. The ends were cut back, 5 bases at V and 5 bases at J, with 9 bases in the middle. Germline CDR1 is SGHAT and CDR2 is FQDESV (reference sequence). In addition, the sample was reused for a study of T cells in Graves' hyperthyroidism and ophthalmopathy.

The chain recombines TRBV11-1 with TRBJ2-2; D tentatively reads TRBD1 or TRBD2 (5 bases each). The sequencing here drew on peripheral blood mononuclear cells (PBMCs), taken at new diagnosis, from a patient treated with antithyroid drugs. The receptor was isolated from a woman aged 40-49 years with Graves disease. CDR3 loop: CASSLGATGELFF. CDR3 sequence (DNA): TGTGCCAGCAGCCTCGGGGCGACCGGGGAGCTGTTTTTT.